The clone carrying this T cell receptor (beta chain) has only one observation. Its antigen is undetermined. Use of 60 Vbeta and 13 Jbeta primers characterized the PCR. Some clones are missing from TCRdb's copy, which holds only in-frame ones; the method was immunoSEQ multiplex PCR. The repertoire holds 150,000 to 200,000 clones, roughly 70% seen once, with about 1.4% in the top ten. The sample originates from a study of cytomegalovirus exposure and HLA in healthy donors. General study results and limits: The sole available immune exposure information was CMV serostatus.

Input material: PBMCs. The TCR originated in a girl aged 10-17 years in good health and CMV-seronegative.

CDR3 coding DNA: TGTGCCAGCAGCAAAGATGTGAGGGGGTCTGGAGATACGCAGTATTTT. Translation: CASSKDVRGSGDTQYF. The rearrangement uses TRBV21-1 and TRBJ2-3; the table's TRBD1 call for D was not verified on the DNA. TRBV21-1 constitutes a pseudogene. The CDR3 is 16 amino acids.